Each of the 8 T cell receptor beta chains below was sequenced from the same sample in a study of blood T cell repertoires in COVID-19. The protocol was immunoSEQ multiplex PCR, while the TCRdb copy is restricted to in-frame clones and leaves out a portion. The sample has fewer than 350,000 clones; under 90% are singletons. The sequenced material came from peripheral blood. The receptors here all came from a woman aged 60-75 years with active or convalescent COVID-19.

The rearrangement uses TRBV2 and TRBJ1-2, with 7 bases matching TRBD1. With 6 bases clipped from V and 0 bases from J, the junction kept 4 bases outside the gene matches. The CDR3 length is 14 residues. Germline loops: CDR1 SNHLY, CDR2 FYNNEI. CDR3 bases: TGTGCCAGCAGCGACAGGGTCCCTAACTATGGCTACACCTTC. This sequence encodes CASSDRVPNYGYTF.

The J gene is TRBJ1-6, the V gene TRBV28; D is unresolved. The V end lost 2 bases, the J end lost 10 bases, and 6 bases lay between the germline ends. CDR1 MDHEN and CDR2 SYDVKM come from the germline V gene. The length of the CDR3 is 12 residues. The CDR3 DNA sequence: TGTGCCAGCAGTTTAGAAGCATCACCCCTCCACTTT. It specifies CASSLEASPLHF.

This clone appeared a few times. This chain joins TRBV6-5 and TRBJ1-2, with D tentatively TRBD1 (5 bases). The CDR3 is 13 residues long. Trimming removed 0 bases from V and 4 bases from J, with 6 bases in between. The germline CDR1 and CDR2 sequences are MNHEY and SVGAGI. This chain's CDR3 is CASSYSGAYGYTF. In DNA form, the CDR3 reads TGTGCCAGCAGTTACTCAGGGGCCTATGGCTACACCTTC.

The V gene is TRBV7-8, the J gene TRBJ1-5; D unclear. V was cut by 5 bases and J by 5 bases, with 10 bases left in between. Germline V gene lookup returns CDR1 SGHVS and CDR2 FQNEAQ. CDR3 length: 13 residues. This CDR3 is CASSLNRDQPQHF. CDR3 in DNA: TGTGCCAGCAGCCTCAACAGAGATCAGCCCCAGCATTTT.

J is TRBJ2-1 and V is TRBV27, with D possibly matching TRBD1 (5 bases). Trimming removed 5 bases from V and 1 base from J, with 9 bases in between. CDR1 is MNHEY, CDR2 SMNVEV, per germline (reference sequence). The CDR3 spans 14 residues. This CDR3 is CASSRQGSYNEQFF. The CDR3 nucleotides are TGTGCCAGCAGTCGGCAGGGTTCCTACAATGAGCAGTTCTTC.

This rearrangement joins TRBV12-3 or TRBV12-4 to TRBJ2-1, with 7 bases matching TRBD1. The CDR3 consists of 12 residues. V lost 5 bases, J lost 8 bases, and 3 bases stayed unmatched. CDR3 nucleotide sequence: TGTGCCAGCAGTCAACAGGGGTATGAGCAGTTCTTC. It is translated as CASSQQGYEQFF.

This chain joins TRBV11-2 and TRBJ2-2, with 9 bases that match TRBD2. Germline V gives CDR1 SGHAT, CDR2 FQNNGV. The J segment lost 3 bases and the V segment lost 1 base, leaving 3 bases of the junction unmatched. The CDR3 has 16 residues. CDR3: CASSLGLAGYTGELFF. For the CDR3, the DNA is TGTGCCAGCAGCTTAGGGCTAGCGGGGTACACCGGGGAGCTGTTTTTT.

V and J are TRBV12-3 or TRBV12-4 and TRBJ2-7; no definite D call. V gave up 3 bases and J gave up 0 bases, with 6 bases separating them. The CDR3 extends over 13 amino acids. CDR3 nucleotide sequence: TGTGCCAGCAGTTTCGACATCTCCTACGAGCAGTACTTC. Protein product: CASSFDISYEQYF.